A single TCR beta chain is shown here with its context. V was trimmed by 1 base and J by 7 bases, leaving 10 bases between them. This CDR3 is 13 amino acids long. Germline V gene lookup returns CDR1 MGHRA and CDR2 YSYEKL. These data belong to a study of blood T cell repertoires in COVID-19. In terms of age and location, participants ranged from roughly 18 to 100 years and lived in fewer than 30 US areas. Donors were grouped by their self-reported clinical history. How the authors handled the data: Reference gene primer amplification yielded estimated nucleated cell counts. Data came from immunoSEQ multiplex PCR; TCRdb stores just in-frame clones and leaves some out. V, J and clone size derive from that table, while D and trimming were established from the DNA sequence. The sample shows roughly 400,000 clones, 87% of them seen only once.

The gene calls are TRBV4-1 and TRBJ2-5; no firm D call. This receptor was identified in a woman aged 45-65 years who had recovered from COVID-19. The sequencing sample was made of PBMCs or T cells enriched from blood (not recorded which). CDR3 sequence (DNA): TGCGCCAGCAGCCAAGTGGGTCCAGGGACCCAGTACTTC. It is translated as CASSQVGPGTQYF.